This T cell receptor beta chain is drawn from a study of cytomegalovirus exposure and HLA in healthy donors. 60 Vbeta and 13 Jbeta primers were used in PCR. Libraries were prepared by immunoSEQ multiplex PCR; TCRdb keeps only in-frame clonotypes and omits some of them. The sample includes 150,000 to 200,000 clones, roughly 77% of them seen just once. Worth noting for this clone: The antigen is undetermined.

Findings and limits, study-wide: In a later analysis, at a false discovery rate of 0.05, about 16,000 TCR beta sequences matched HLA alleles.

V was trimmed by 3 bases and J by 0 bases, leaving 14 bases between them. The CDR3 length is 16 residues. Germline V CDR1 and CDR2: SGHRS, YFSETQ. Sequenced input: PBMCs. This clonotype was obtained from a woman between 50 and 59 years old in good health and CMV-seronegative. V usage is TRBV5-1 and J usage is TRBJ2-3, with TRBD2 as a possible D gene (6 bases). CDR3 DNA: TGCGCCAGCAGCTCGGCGGGGAGCCTTAGCACAGATACGCAGTATTTT. It codes for CASSSAGSLSTDTQYF. Complete variable domain (other parts from reference TRBV5-1 and TRBJ2-3): KAGVTQTPRYLIKTRGQQVTLSCSPISGHRSVSWYQQTPGQGLQFLFEYFSETQRNKGNFPGRFSGRQFSNSRSEMNVSTLELGDSALYLCASSSAGSLSTDTQYFGPGTRLTVL.